This paragraph covers one TCR beta chain sequence. Its antigen is unidentified. Germline CDR1 and CDR2: PRHDT and FYEKMQ (reference sequence). The CDR3 totals 16 residues. This specimen comes from a study of monozygotic twins with inflammatory bowel disease. Study results and limitations: Some repertoire variability may stem from patients' differing immunosuppressive treatments. The sharing of clonotypes with others was lower in IBD patients than in healthy twins, especially with disease activity. The analysis yielded no support for one strong signal or clonotype associated with IBD.

TCRdb reworked the 5' RACE reads into one entry per CDR3 protein, no DNA. The repertoire table contains some 89,000 distinct CDR3 sequences. The V and J genes are TRBV13 and TRBJ2-1; absent DNA, TCRdb's TRBD1 call cannot be checked. The receptor was isolated from a human donor with ulcerative colitis or Crohn's disease, or a healthy co-twin of an affected twin (not recorded which). Sequenced sample: blood. Here the CDR3 reads CASSSGTGDPYNEQFF.